Presented here are 20 T cell receptor beta chains from one specimen sequenced in a study of a mutant IDH1 vaccine in newly diagnosed glioma. For these TCRs, the target antigens are not known. Clones were read by immunoSEQ multiplex PCR, and TCRdb kept only the in-frame ones, dropping some. The sample shows approximately 60,000 clones, around 80% of them seen only once. Time point meaning: week 23, last vaccination. Doses consisted of 300 ug of mutant IDH1 20-mer peptide each, paired with topical imiquimod. The sample was PBMCs, taken from a glioma patient whose treatment included an IDH1 peptide vaccine. These receptors were collected from a woman between 40 and 55 years old with glioma. Some clones in this sample may be carry-over from other donors' samples.

V and J are TRBV5-1 and TRBJ2-1, with 14 bases that match TRBD2. With 4 bases clipped from V and 7 bases from J, the junction kept 4 bases outside the gene matches. CDR3 size: 15 residues. Germline lookup yields CDR1 SGHRS and CDR2 YFSETQ. The CDR3 region has the DNA TGCGCCAGCAGCGGGACTAGCGGGGGCCGGAATGAGCAGTTCTTC. Translating gives CASSGTSGGRNEQFF.

The chain couples TRBV15 to TRBJ2-3; 10 nucleotides match TRBD1. The junction had 7 bases not matched to a gene; V was cut back by 5 bases and J by 5 bases. This CDR3 has 15 residues. Germline V gene data show CDR1 as LNHNV and CDR2 as YYDKDF (reference sequence). The CDR3 DNA sequence: TGTGCCACCAGCCCCGGACAGGGGGTGAGAGATACGCAGTATTTT. Amino acids: CATSPGQGVRDTQYF.

The V call is TRBV11-2, the J call TRBJ1-1, with 7 bases lining up with TRBD1. This CDR3 comprises 13 residues. V was pared by 1 base and J by 10 bases, with 6 bases of the junction left unmatched. CDR1 is SGHAT and CDR2 is FQNNGV in the germline V gene. The CDR3 loop reads CASSLGTGGGAFF. The CDR3 DNA reads TGTGCCAGCAGCTTAGGGACAGGCGGTGGAGCTTTCTTT.

The chain combines TRBV27 with TRBJ2-7; D is uncertain. Germline CDR1 MNHEY, CDR2 SMNVEV (reference sequence). Trimming pared 4 bases from V and 0 bases from J, leaving 10 bases between. The CDR3 runs 14 residues. The CDR3 reads CASSWAPSSYEQYF. The CDR3 nucleotides are TGTGCCAGCAGTTGGGCCCCTAGCTCCTACGAGCAGTACTTC.

This clone was recorded once. The chain uses TRBV9 and TRBJ1-1; D is ambiguous. The CDR3 covers 14 residues. V was pared by 3 bases and J by 5 bases, with 14 bases between. The V gene's germline CDR1 is SGDLS and CDR2 YYNGEE. CDR3 nucleotide sequence: TGTGCCAGCAGCGCTTTAATGGCAGTAACTGAAGCTTTCTTT. Its translation: CASSALMAVTEAFF.

V is TRBV28 and J is TRBJ2-5; D could derive from TRBD1 or TRBD2 (5 bases each). The V and J ends lost 10 bases and 4 bases respectively, with 13 bases between them. This CDR3 comprises 12 residues. CDR1 MDHEN and CDR2 SYDVKM come from the germline V gene. CDR3 sequence: CAIQSRGETQYF. CDR3 bases: TGTGCCATCCAGTCGAGGGGAGAGACCCAGTACTTC.

This chain joins TRBV25-1 and TRBJ2-5; 9 positions agree with TRBD2. J was trimmed by 5 bases and V by 5 bases; bases with no gene match: 9. The germline V gene encodes CDR1 MGHDK and CDR2 SYGVNS. CDR3 size: 15 residues. This CDR3 is CASSQPAGTSETQYF. DNA of the CDR3: TGTGCCAGCAGTCAACCCGCCGGGACTAGCGAGACCCAGTACTTC.

On this clone itself: The junction shows a germline mismatch at one end, possibly a read error. The chain is built from TRBV5-6 and TRBJ1-5; D remains ambiguous. Germline lookup yields CDR1 SGHDT and CDR2 YYEEEE. This CDR3 region has 15 residues. In DNA form, the CDR3 reads TGTGCCAGCAGTTTGGACGGATTTAGCAATCAGCCCCAGCATTTT. Its protein product is CASSLDGFSNQPQHF. Complete variable domain (other parts from reference TRBV5-6 and TRBJ1-5): DAGVTQSPTHLIKTRGQQVTLRCSPKSGHDTVSWYQQALGQGPQFIFQYYEEEERQRGNFPDRFSGHQFPNYSSELNVNALLLGDSALYLCASSLDGFSNQPQHFGDGTRLSIL.

This clone was counted a few times. CDR3 sequence: CASSESPHYGYTF. The DNA of the CDR3 is TGCGCCAGCAGTGAGTCGCCCCACTATGGCTACACCTTC. This rearrangement joins TRBV10-1 to TRBJ1-2; D not resolved. V dropped 0 bases and J dropped 3 bases, with 5 bases sitting between them. CDR1 and CDR2 from the germline V gene are WNHNN and SYGVQD (reference sequence). The CDR3 runs to 13 residues.

The V and J genes are TRBV15 and TRBJ2-2, with D possibly TRBD2 on 5 matching bases. The CDR3 runs 14 residues. In germline, CDR1 is LNHNV, CDR2 YYDKDF (reference sequence). Trimming left V 5 bases short and J 6 bases short, with 13 bases between. In DNA, the CDR3 is TGTGCCACCAGCCCGGAGAGGGTCCCCGGGGAGCTGTTTTTT. This sequence encodes CATSPERVPGELFF.

This rearrangement joins TRBV14 to TRBJ1-1, with D possibly being TRBD1 (5 bases). From germline, CDR1 is SGHDN and CDR2 FVKESK. The CDR3 spans 13 residues. Deletions cut 5 bases from V and 0 bases from J, with 7 bases between. CDR3 sequence: CASSAQVNTEAFF. Here the CDR3 DNA reads TGTGCCAGCAGCGCACAGGTGAACACTGAAGCTTTCTTT.

V usage is TRBV6-1 and J usage is TRBJ2-2; no reliable D call. Trimming removed 5 bases from V and 0 bases from J, with 7 bases in between. The CDR3 contains 14 residues. Germline V lookup: CDR1 MNHNS, CDR2 SASEGT. CDR3 bases: TGTGCCAGCAGTACACATTCGAACACCGGGGAGCTGTTTTTT. This encodes CASSTHSNTGELFF.

This clone was seen a handful of times. J is TRBJ1-1 and V is TRBV30; D gene unclear. The germline gives CDR1 GTSNPN, CDR2 SVGIG (reference sequence). V was clipped by 3 bases and J by 4 bases, with 15 bases between them. The CDR3 has 14 amino acids. The DNA of the CDR3 is TGTGCCTGGAGAGAACAGCCCATGGGCACTGAAGCTTTCTTT. Amino acids: CAWREQPMGTEAFF.

This chain joins TRBV4-3 and TRBJ1-2; D ambiguous. Trimming left V 0 bases short and J 4 bases short, with 9 bases between. CDR3 length equals 14 residues. Germline values: CDR1 LGHNA, CDR2 YSLEER. CDR3 loop: CASSQDGVGYGYTF. The CDR3 bases are TGCGCCAGCAGCCAAGATGGGGTCGGCTATGGCTACACCTTC.

The CDR3 nucleotides are TGTGCCAGCAGGACAGGGTTACCGGCCTACGAGCAGTACTTC. Translation: CASRTGLPAYEQYF. This chain joins TRBV6-1 and TRBJ2-7, with 7 nucleotides matching TRBD1. The CDR3 sequence is 14 residues long. Germline lookup yields CDR1 MNHNS and CDR2 SASEGT. Trimming at V came to 6 bases and at J to 2 bases, leaving 7 bases not matched to a gene.

V and J are TRBV4-1 and TRBJ2-5; D might be TRBD2 (5 bases). The CDR3 sequence is 16 residues long. The ends were cut back, 0 bases at V and 7 bases at J, with 18 bases in the middle. Germline V gene sequence: CDR1 MGHRA, CDR2 YSYEKL. The CDR3 protein is CASSQDSTRERVTQYF. The DNA for the CDR3 is TGCGCCAGCAGCCAAGATTCCACTAGAGAGCGTGTGACCCAGTACTTC.

This clone was detected a few times. This chain uses TRBV9 with TRBJ1-1, with unresolved D. The CDR3 has 14 residues. CDR1 is SGDLS and CDR2 is YYNGEE in the germline V gene. V shed 0 bases and J shed 5 bases, with 11 bases lying between them. This CDR3 is CASSVAAESTEAFF. The CDR3 DNA follows: TGTGCCAGCAGCGTAGCGGCAGAGTCGACTGAAGCTTTCTTT.

This chain joins TRBV30 and TRBJ2-7; unclear D gene. V was cut by 4 bases and J by 1 base, with 17 bases left in between. The CDR3 sequence is 15 residues long. Germline V lookup: CDR1 GTSNPN, CDR2 SVGIG (reference sequence). CDR3 sequence: CAWKKTSLPSYEQYF. CDR3 DNA sequence: TGTGCCTGGAAAAAGACGTCACTCCCTTCCTACGAGCAGTACTTC.

V and J are TRBV25-1 and TRBJ2-5; D could derive from TRBD1 or TRBD2 (5 bases each). This CDR3 spans 15 amino acids. CDR1 MGHDK and CDR2 SYGVNS come from the germline V gene. Deletions cut 2 bases from V and 1 base from J, with 11 bases between. The chain's CDR3 is CASSEEGILQETQYF. The CDR3 region has the DNA TGTGCCAGCAGTGAAGAGGGGATCCTCCAAGAGACCCAGTACTTC.

This chain uses TRBV7-2 with TRBJ1-5; D may be TRBD1 (5 bases). The V end lost 4 bases, the J end lost 3 bases, and 13 bases lay between the germline ends. The germline CDR1 and CDR2 sequences are SGHTA and FQGNSA. CDR3 length: 15 amino acids. The CDR3 protein is CASSSNAGPNQPQHF. CDR3 bases: TGTGCCAGCAGCTCGAATGCAGGGCCCAATCAGCCCCAGCATTTT. Looking up the rest from reference TRBV7-2 and TRBJ1-5 gives the full variable domain: GAGVSQSPSNKVTEKGKDVELRCDPISGHTALYWYRQSLGQGLEFLIYFQGNSAPDKSGLPSDRFSAERTGGSVSTLTIQRTQQEDSAVYLCASSSNAGPNQPQHFGDGTRLSIL.